A selection of T cell receptor beta chains follows, all from one sample in a study of CD8 T cells in ankylosing spondylitis. TCRdb independently ran MiXCR on the 5' RACE reads; one entry per CDR3 protein. The data show under 200,000 distinct CDR3 sequences, 9.8% seen once. Sequencing input: blood, either unsorted or a sorted T cell fraction (not recorded which). These receptors all stem from a female donor with ankylosing spondylitis or in good health (not recorded which). Both conserved end residues are part of each CDR3. The D gene is left open where the match is weak. Not every row has a clone size; where given, it reads once, few, many or a size class.

TGTGCCAGCAGCCAAGATCCACAGTGGCCTTCGACTGAAGCTTTCTTT	CASSQDPQWPSTEAFF	many	.	TRBV4-2	TRBJ1-1
TGTGCCAGCAGTCCCCTCCCCACTGAAGCTTTCTTT	CASSPLPTEAFF	few	.	TRBV12-3/TRBV12-4	TRBJ1-1
TGCAGCGGACTAGCGGAGAATTACAATGAGCAGTTCTTC	CSGLAENYNEQFF	many	TRBD2	TRBV29-1	TRBJ2-1
TGTGCCAGCAGTTATGCCAGGCCTAACACCGGGGAGCTGTTTTTT	CASSYARPNTGELFF	few	.	TRBV6-5	TRBJ2-2
TGCAGCGCCCTCGACAGTATTGGGGAGCTGTTTTTT	CSALDSIGELFF	many	.	TRBV29-1	TRBJ2-2
TGTGCCAGCAGTCCGGACAGGGGGTACCAAGAGACCCAGTACTTC	CASSPDRGYQETQYF	many	TRBD1	TRBV12-3/TRBV12-4	TRBJ2-5
TGTGCCAGCAGTTTATACCGGGCTAGCGCCTACAATGAGCAGTTCTTC	CASSLYRASAYNEQFF	.	.	TRBV28	TRBJ2-1
TGTGCTAGTGGTTTGGGGCAGGGAGTAACAGATACGCAGTATTTT	CASGLGQGVTDTQYF	.	.	TRBV12-5	TRBJ2-3
TGTGCCTGGAGCGCGCGTCCCGGAAACACCATATATTTT	CAWSARPGNTIYF	.	.	TRBV30	TRBJ1-3
TGTGCCAGCAGCCGTGGTAGCGGAAACACAGATACGCAGTATTTT	CASSRGSGNTDTQYF	few	.	TRBV3-1	TRBJ2-3
TGTGCCAGCAGTTCCCTGTTTAGCTACGAGCAGTACTTC	CASSSLFSYEQYF	.	.	TRBV28	TRBJ2-7
TGTGCCACCGCCGAAGTCGGGGAGACCCAGTACTTC	CATAEVGETQYF	few	.	TRBV24-1	TRBJ2-5
TGTGCCAGCACCCCCCCGGGGACTAGCGGGAACTACGAGCAGTACTTC	CASTPPGTSGNYEQYF	.	TRBD2	TRBV28	TRBJ2-7
TGCAGCGTTGTCTCTCGAGATCCGGTCGGTAACGCGAACACCGGGGAGCTGTTTTTT	CSVVSRDPVGNANTGELFF	many	.	TRBV29-1	TRBJ2-2
TGTGCCAGCAGCCCTGAGACAGGGCGGAACACCGGGGAGCTGTTTTTT	CASSPETGRNTGELFF	few	TRBD1	TRBV27	TRBJ2-2
TGTGCCAGCAGCCTTCTAGCGGGAGGGGGCGATGAGCAGTTCTTC	CASSLLAGGGDEQFF	few	TRBD2	TRBV7-9	TRBJ2-1
TGCGCCAGCAGCTTGGGGCGCGGGGGCTGGGAAAAACTGTTTTTT	CASSLGRGGWEKLFF	many	.	TRBV5-1	TRBJ1-4
TGCAGTGCTCCGGCCGATCTCCCCTATGGCTACACCTTC	CSAPADLPYGYTF	few	.	TRBV20-1	TRBJ1-2
TGCAGTGCTAGAGACCGACAGGGGGCGGCGAACACCGGGGAGCTGTTTTTT	CSARDRQGAANTGELFF	.	TRBD1	TRBV20-1	TRBJ2-2
TGTGCCAGCAGCTTGTTGGCTAGCGGGATCACAGATACGCAGTATTTT	CASSLLASGITDTQYF	.	TRBD2	TRBV5-5	TRBJ2-3
TGTGCCAGCAGCTTAGATTTGGGTCCCTATGGCTACACCTTC	CASSLDLGPYGYTF	few	.	TRBV7-9	TRBJ1-2
TGTGCCAGCAGTGGTCTAGCAGCCTACGAGCAGTACTTC	CASSGLAAYEQYF	.	.	TRBV2	TRBJ2-7
TGTGCCAGTAGACACGGACTGGGCGATGAGCAGTTCTTC	CASRHGLGDEQFF	few	.	TRBV19	TRBJ2-1
TGTGCCAGCACCCAGGGAGCGGGATCGGATACGCAGTATTTT	CASTQGAGSDTQYF	many	TRBD2	TRBV6-1	TRBJ2-3
TGCAGTGCCAGGACCGGGACAGGTGATAGCAATCAGCCCCAGCATTTT	CSARTGTGDSNQPQHF	few	TRBD1	TRBV20-1	TRBJ1-5
TGTGCCAGCAGTTCAAATTCACCCCTCCACTTT	CASSSNSPLHF	many	.	TRBV6-5	TRBJ1-6
TGTGCCAGCAGCCTCTTACGCGGGGGTACCTACGAGCAGTACTTC	CASSLLRGGTYEQYF	many	TRBD2	TRBV7-9	TRBJ2-7
TGCAGCTTAAGGACAGCAAACACTGAAGCTTTCTTT	CSLRTANTEAFF	.	.	TRBV29-1	TRBJ1-1
TGTGCCAGCAGCTTAGATTTACGTCGGGACGCGACCGCCAATGAAGCTTTCTTT	CASSLDLRRDATANEAFF	.	.	TRBV11-2	TRBJ1-1
TGTGCCAGCACGGGGGGTATCACCTCCGAGCAGTACTTC	CASTGGITSEQYF	.	TRBD2	TRBV2	TRBJ2-7
TGTGCCAGCAGTTATATACCCCCCGGGACAGGGCGGACACACTTGGACTACGAGCAGTACTTC	CASSYIPPGTGRTHLDYEQYF	many	TRBD1	TRBV5-6	TRBJ2-7
TGCACCAGCAGTCCGCACTCTAGCGGGAGGGCTGGAGCATACTCCTACAATGAGCAGTTCTTC	CTSSPHSSGRAGAYSYNEQFF	.	TRBD2	TRBV27	TRBJ2-1
TGTGCCAGCAGCTTGCTCGGAATTGAAGCTTTCTTT	CASSLLGIEAFF	.	.	TRBV5-5	TRBJ1-1
TGCGCCAGCAGCCAAGGGGGGACGGGGGTCAATGAGCAGTTCTTC	CASSQGGTGVNEQFF	few	.	TRBV4-1	TRBJ2-1
TGTGCCAGCAGCGAGCGGGGGGGGGAGACCCAGTACTTC	CASSERGGETQYF	.	TRBD2	TRBV9	TRBJ2-5
TGCAGCGTTGGAGGCAACTCCTACGAGCAGTACTTC	CSVGGNSYEQYF	many	.	TRBV29-1	TRBJ2-7
TGTGCCAGCGAGGGGACTAGCACCTACAATGAGCAGTTCTTC	CASEGTSTYNEQFF	few	TRBD2	TRBV2	TRBJ2-1
TGTGCCAGCAGTTTTACGGTCGGGCAGAACACTGAAGCTTTCTTT	CASSFTVGQNTEAFF	few	.	TRBV28	TRBJ1-1
TGTGCCAGCAGCTTAGCGGGCAGTGGGGAGCAGTTCTTC	CASSLAGSGEQFF	few	.	TRBV7-6	TRBJ2-1
TGCAGTGCTAACCCAGGGACCTACGAGCAGTACTTC	CSANPGTYEQYF	many	.	TRBV20-1	TRBJ2-7